These 3 T cell receptor beta chains came from one sample sequenced in a study of blood T cells in healthy people across ages. A sample-barcoded 5' primer and a J-beta primer mix were used in a second PCR of about 6 to 11 cycles. TCRdb processed the 5' RACE reads anew with MiXCR; each CDR3 protein has one entry. Found here are about 940,000 distinct CDR3 sequences, around 46% of them singletons; the top ten hold 10% to 15%. The specimen was blood. These receptors all come from a man aged 30 to 45 in good health.

This clonotype was seen at least ten times. The chain has TRBV6-2 or TRBV6-3 and TRBJ2-1; 8 bases are shared with TRBD1. Germline loops: CDR1 MNHEY, CDR2 SVGEGT. The CDR3 length is 14 residues. Unmatched junction bases numbered 3, after V lost 2 bases and J lost 6 bases. DNA of the CDR3: TGTGCCAGCAGTTACCGGACAGGGCGCAATGAGCAGTTCTTC. It yields the protein CASSYRTGRNEQFF.

This clonotype was seen a handful of times. V is TRBV20-1 and J is TRBJ2-7, with a possible D match to TRBD1 (5 bases). There are 10 residues in the CDR3. Per the germline V gene, CDR1 is DFQATT and CDR2 is SNEGSKA (reference sequence). Trimming pared 5 bases from V and 5 bases from J, leaving 7 bases between. CDR3 sequence reads: CSASTDEQYF. As DNA, the CDR3 is TGCAGTGCTTCGACAGACGAGCAGTACTTC.

In DNA, the CDR3 is TGTGCCAGCAGTGTATACGGGGTCACTGAAGCTTTCTTT. Its protein product is CASSVYGVTEAFF. The rearrangement uses TRBV12-3 or TRBV12-4 and TRBJ1-1; D call uncertain. The germline V and J ends were trimmed by 5 bases and 4 bases, with 11 bases remaining between them. The CDR3 has 13 amino acids.